This T cell receptor (beta chain) was captured by sequencing in a study of blood T cell repertoires in COVID-19. Background on the study: Acute-phase and convalescent COVID-19 samples originated in the United States, Italy and Spain. PBMCs, B-cell-depleted T cells, or T cells provided the cDNA or gDNA that made up the material.

Germline CDR1 reads SGHTA; CDR2 reads FQGNSA. Trimming took off 2 bases at V and 0 bases at J, with 7 bases between the two ends. The CDR3 runs to 14 residues. Under the authors' procedure: Researchers report that nucleated cell counts were estimated from reference gene primer amplification. Clones were sequenced by immunoSEQ multiplex PCR, and TCRdb holds only the in-frame ones, with some missing. V, J and clone size are taken as reported in that table, and D and trimming were inferred from the DNA itself. The sample carries 45,000 to 60,000 clones, approximately 78% recorded once. The sequence came from a woman aged 80 or older with acute or convalescent COVID-19. Sequencing input: peripheral blood. This sequence joins TRBV7-2 and TRBJ1-1; D unclear. The CDR3 protein is CASSLTALNTEAFF. The CDR3 DNA sequence: TGTGCCAGCAGCTTAACAGCCTTGAACACTGAAGCTTTCTTT.